These 17 T cell receptor beta chains came from one sample sequenced in a study of sequential checkpoint blockade in melanoma. As to treatment: randomized to nivolumab then ipilimumab (arm A) or the reverse (arm B). The repertoire was sequenced with immunoSEQ multiplex PCR; TCRdb's copy has only in-frame clones and lacks some. The sample carries 15,000 to 20,000 clones, 90% to 95% recorded once. Sequenced material: CD8+ T cells sorted from blood (inferred from file names), taken from a patient given nivolumab and ipilimumab in sequence. These receptors came from a human donor with melanoma.

The rearrangement joins TRBV11-2 to TRBJ1-4; TRBD1 is a possible D gene (5 bases). The V and J ends lost 6 bases and 8 bases respectively, with 19 bases between them. In germline, CDR1 is SGHAT, CDR2 FQNNGV. This CDR3 comprises 15 residues. The CDR3 is CASRHDDGHGEKLFF. As DNA, the CDR3 is TGTGCCAGCAGACATGACGACGGACATGGAGAAAAACTGTTTTTT.

This clone occurred a few times. This chain joins TRBV7-9 and TRBJ1-3, with a tentative D call TRBD1 (5 bases). The CDR3 consists of 16 residues. V was shortened by 1 base and J by 4 bases, with 14 bases between the two germline ends. Germline V lookup: CDR1 SEHNR, CDR2 FQNEAQ (reference sequence). The CDR3 DNA reads as TGTGCCAGCAGCTTAGAGTCAGGGATCTCCGGAAACACCATATATTTT. Protein product: CASSLESGISGNTIYF.

The chain combines TRBV19 with TRBJ1-1; D is undetermined. The CDR3 is 14 amino acids. Between the trimmed V and J ends, which lost 4 bases and 6 bases, there was a span of 15 bases. Germline assignment: CDR1 LNHDA and CDR2 SQIVND (reference sequence). CDR3 residues: CASSNGPGKAEAFF. Here the CDR3 DNA reads TGTGCCAGTAGTAATGGGCCAGGAAAGGCTGAAGCTTTCTTT.

This clone was picked up one time. The V gene is TRBV27, the J gene TRBJ2-7; D gene uncertain. CDR3 length: 15 amino acids. Germline V CDR1 and CDR2: MNHEY, SMNVEV (reference sequence). The ends were cut back, 7 bases at V and 2 bases at J, with 18 bases in the middle. The CDR3 loop reads CASTLLSSGPYEQYF. The CDR3 DNA reads TGTGCCAGCACCCTCCTTTCCTCGGGTCCCTACGAGCAGTACTTC.

The chain is built from TRBV7-2 and TRBJ2-7; D possibly corresponds to TRBD1 (6 bases). The V end was cut by 1 base, the J end by 0 bases, with 10 bases between. This CDR3 spans 15 amino acids. The V gene's germline CDR1 is SGHTA and CDR2 FQGNSA. The CDR3 loop is CASSLVGTSSYEQYF. The CDR3 DNA is TGTGCCAGCAGCTTAGTTGGGACATCCTCCTACGAGCAGTACTTC.

The V call is TRBV2, the J call TRBJ2-5; 11 nucleotides line up with TRBD2. The J call is doubtful: the DNA matches TRBJ2-7 better. Per the germline V gene, CDR1 is SNHLY and CDR2 is FYNNEI. The CDR3 is made up of 14 amino acids. The CDR3 spells CASKPGTSGYEQYF. The CDR3 DNA reads as TGTGCCAGCAAACCCGGGACTAGCGGCTACGAGCAGTACTTC.

This chain uses TRBV6-5 with TRBJ1-2, with D possibly TRBD1 on 5 matching bases. Germline CDR1 MNHEY, CDR2 SVGAGI. V lost 0 bases and J 7 bases, leaving 15 bases between the germline ends. This CDR3 is built from 15 residues. CDR3 amino acids: CASSYSRSGYVGYTF. The CDR3 nucleotides are TGTGCCAGCAGTTACTCGAGATCAGGGTACGTTGGCTACACCTTC.

The genes are TRBV15 and TRBJ2-2; D not resolved. The CDR3 consists of 13 residues. V lost 3 bases and J 7 bases, leaving 9 bases between the germline ends. In germline, CDR1 is LNHNV, CDR2 YYDKDF (reference sequence). The CDR3 is CATSRASGGELFF. The DNA for the CDR3 is TGTGCCACCAGCAGGGCATCTGGCGGGGAGCTGTTTTTT.

This sequence joins TRBV11-1 and TRBJ2-7; TRBD1 matches 7 bases. V lost 2 bases to trimming and J lost 4 bases; unmatched junction nucleotides: 5. The CDR3 runs 14 residues. CDR1 is SGHAT, CDR2 FQDESV, per germline (reference sequence). The CDR3 DNA reads as TGTGCCAGCAGCTTAAGGGACAGCCCATACGAGCAGTACGTC. It is translated as CASSLRDSPYEQYV.

The chain couples TRBV27 to TRBJ1-2; D is unresolved. Trimming took off 10 bases at V and 1 base at J, with 13 bases between the two ends. The CDR3 is 13 residues long. Looked up from germline, CDR1 is MNHEY and CDR2 is SMNVEV (reference sequence). CDR3 sequence reads: CATRDGINYGYTF. The CDR3 DNA reads TGTGCCACCAGAGACGGGATTAACTATGGCTACACCTTC.

The V gene is TRBV19, the J gene TRBJ1-1; 7 nucleotides align to TRBD1. Trimming removed 5 bases from V and 8 bases from J; junction bases left unmatched: 5. The CDR3 has 12 amino acids. The V gene's germline CDR1 is LNHDA and CDR2 SQIVND (reference sequence). CDR3 nucleotide sequence: TGTGCCAGTAGTCCGGGGACAGTCGAAGCTTTCTTT. Protein product: CASSPGTVEAFF.

The chain carries TRBV6-1 and TRBJ1-2, with D possibly matching TRBD1 (5 bases). This CDR3 region has 13 residues. Germline V CDR1 and CDR2: MNHNS, SASEGT. V shed 3 bases and J shed 8 bases, with 13 bases lying between them. Here the CDR3 DNA reads TGTGCCAGCAGTGACGCCCCAGGGTTCGGCTACACCTTC. Translation gives CASSDAPGFGYTF.

CDR3 sequence: CASSFPRQGNYGYTF. The DNA for the CDR3 is TGTGCCAGCAGTTTTCCCCGACAGGGCAACTATGGCTACACCTTC. The rearrangement links TRBV28 to TRBJ1-2, with 7 nucleotides matching TRBD1. V shed 3 bases and J 2 bases; nucleotides not matched to a gene: 6. CDR3 size: 15 residues. Germline V gene data show CDR1 as MDHEN and CDR2 as SYDVKM.

The CDR3 nucleotides are TGTGCCAGCAGTTTATGGGTCGGGAGGGCCGATAATGAGCAGTTCTTC. Its translation: CASSLWVGRADNEQFF. V usage is TRBV27 and J usage is TRBJ2-1, with 8 bases lining up with TRBD2. This CDR3 comprises 16 residues. After removal of 1 base from V and 7 bases from J, the junction contained 9 bases not matched to a gene. The V gene's germline CDR1 is MNHEY and CDR2 SMNVEV (reference sequence).

The chain carries TRBV28 and TRBJ1-1; TRBD1 might be the D (5 bases). CDR3 length equals 13 residues. The V end lost 4 bases, the J end lost 1 base, and 7 bases lay between the germline ends. CDR1 is MDHEN, CDR2 SYDVKM, per germline. This CDR3 is CASSYTGNTEAFF. The DNA of the CDR3 is TGTGCCAGCAGTTATACAGGGAACACTGAAGCTTTCTTT.

The rearrangement links TRBV13 to TRBJ2-7; TRBD2 matches at 11 bases. The junction had 2 bases not matched to a gene; V was cut back by 4 bases and J by 0 bases. Germline V gene data show CDR1 as PRHDT and CDR2 as FYEKMQ (reference sequence). The CDR3 covers 15 residues. CDR3 sequence: CASSSGTSGSYEQYF. The CDR3 DNA follows: TGTGCCAGCAGCTCCGGGACTAGCGGCTCCTACGAGCAGTACTTC.

The CDR3 nucleotides read TGTGCCAGCAGTTTATGGGGACAGGGCGGAACCGGGGAGCTGTTTTTT. Its protein is CASSLWGQGGTGELFF. The chain employs TRBV27 and TRBJ2-2, with 9 positions matching TRBD1. J lost 5 bases, V lost 1 base, and 5 bases had no gene match. The length of the CDR3 is 16 residues. Germline values: CDR1 MNHEY, CDR2 SMNVEV (reference sequence).